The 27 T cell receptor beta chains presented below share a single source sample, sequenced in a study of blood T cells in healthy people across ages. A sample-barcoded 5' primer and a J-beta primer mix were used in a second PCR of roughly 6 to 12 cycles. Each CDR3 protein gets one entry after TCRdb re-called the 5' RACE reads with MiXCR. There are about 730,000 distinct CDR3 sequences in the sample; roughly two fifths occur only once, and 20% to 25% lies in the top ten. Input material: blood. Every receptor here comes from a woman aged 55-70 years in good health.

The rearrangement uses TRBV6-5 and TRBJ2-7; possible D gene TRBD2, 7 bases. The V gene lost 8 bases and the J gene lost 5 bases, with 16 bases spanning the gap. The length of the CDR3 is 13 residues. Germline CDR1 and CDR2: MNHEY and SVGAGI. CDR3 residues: CASRGAGKNEQYF. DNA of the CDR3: TGTGCCAGCCGGGGGGCAGGGAAGAACGAGCAGTACTTC.

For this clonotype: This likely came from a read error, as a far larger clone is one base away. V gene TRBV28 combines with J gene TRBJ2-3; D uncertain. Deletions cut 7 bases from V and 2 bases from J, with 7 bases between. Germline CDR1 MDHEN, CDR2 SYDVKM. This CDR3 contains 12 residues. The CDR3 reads CASIPNTDTQYF. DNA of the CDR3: TGTGCCAGCATCCCAAACACAGATACGCAGTATTTT.

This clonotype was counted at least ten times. CDR3 DNA: TGTGCCAGCCTGGGACAGGCTCCCTACGAGCAGTACTTC. It codes for CASLGQAPYEQYF. The chain employs TRBV6-5 and TRBJ2-7, with 8 nucleotides matching TRBD1. Germline loops: CDR1 MNHEY, CDR2 SVGAGI. The V segment lost 8 bases and the J segment 2 bases; nucleotides outside the gene matches: 5. The CDR3 runs to 13 residues.

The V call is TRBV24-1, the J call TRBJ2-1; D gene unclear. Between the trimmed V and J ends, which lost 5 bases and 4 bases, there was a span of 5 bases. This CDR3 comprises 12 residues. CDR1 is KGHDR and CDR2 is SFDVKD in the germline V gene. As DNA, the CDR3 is TGTGCCACCAGTGCAATGTACAATGAGCAGTTCTTC. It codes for CATSAMYNEQFF.

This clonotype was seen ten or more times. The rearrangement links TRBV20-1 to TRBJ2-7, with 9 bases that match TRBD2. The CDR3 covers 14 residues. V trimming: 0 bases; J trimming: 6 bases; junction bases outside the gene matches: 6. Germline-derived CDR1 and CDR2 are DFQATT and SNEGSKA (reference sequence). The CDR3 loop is CSARDASGTSEQYF. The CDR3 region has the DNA TGCAGTGCTAGAGATGCTAGCGGGACGAGCGAGCAGTACTTC.

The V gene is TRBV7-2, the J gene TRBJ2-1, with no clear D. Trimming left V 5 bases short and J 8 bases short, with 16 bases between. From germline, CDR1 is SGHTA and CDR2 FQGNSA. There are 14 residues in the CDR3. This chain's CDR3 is CASSPGPAGDEQFF. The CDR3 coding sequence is TGTGCCAGCAGCCCCGGGCCAGCAGGCGATGAGCAGTTCTTC. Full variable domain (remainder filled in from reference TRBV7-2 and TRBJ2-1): GAGVSQSPSNKVTEKGKDVELRCDPISGHTALYWYRQSLGQGLEFLIYFQGNSAPDKSGLPSDRFSAERTGGSVSTLTIQRTQQEDSAVYLCASSPGPAGDEQFFGPGTRLTVL.

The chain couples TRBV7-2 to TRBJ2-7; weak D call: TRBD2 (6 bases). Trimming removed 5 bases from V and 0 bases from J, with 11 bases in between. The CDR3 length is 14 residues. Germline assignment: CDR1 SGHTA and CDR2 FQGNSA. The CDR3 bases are TGTGCCAGCAGCGTAGGGCGGGGCTCCTACGAGCAGTACTTC. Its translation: CASSVGRGSYEQYF. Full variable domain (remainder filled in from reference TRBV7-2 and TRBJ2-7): GAGVSQSPSNKVTEKGKDVELRCDPISGHTALYWYRQSLGQGLEFLIYFQGNSAPDKSGLPSDRFSAERTGGSVSTLTIQRTQQEDSAVYLCASSVGRGSYEQYFGPGTRLTVT.

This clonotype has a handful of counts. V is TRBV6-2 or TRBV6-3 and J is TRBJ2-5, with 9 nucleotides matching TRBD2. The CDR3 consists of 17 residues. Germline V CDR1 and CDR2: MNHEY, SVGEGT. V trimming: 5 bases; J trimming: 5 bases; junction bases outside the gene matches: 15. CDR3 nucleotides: TGTGCCAGCAGTACACTACAAGCGGGAGGATTTAGGGAGACCCAGTACTTC. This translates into CASSTLQAGGFRETQYF.

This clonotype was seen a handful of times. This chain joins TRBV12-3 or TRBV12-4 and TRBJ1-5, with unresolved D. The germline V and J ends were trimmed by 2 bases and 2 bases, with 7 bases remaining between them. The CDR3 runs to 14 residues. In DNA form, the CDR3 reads TGTGCCAGCAGTTTATTAATGGGCAATCAGCCCCAGCATTTT. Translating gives CASSLLMGNQPQHF.

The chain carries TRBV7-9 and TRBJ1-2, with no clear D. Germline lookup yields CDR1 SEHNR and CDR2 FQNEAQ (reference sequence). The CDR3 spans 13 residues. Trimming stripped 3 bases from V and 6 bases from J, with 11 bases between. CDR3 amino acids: CASSFNAFDGYTF. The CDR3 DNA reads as TGTGCCAGCAGCTTTAACGCGTTTGATGGCTACACCTTC. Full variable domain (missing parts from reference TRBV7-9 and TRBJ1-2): DTGVSQNPRHKITKRGQNVTFRCDPISEHNRLYWYRQTLGQGPEFLTYFQNEAQLEKSRLLSDRFSAERPKGSFSTLEIQRTEQGDSAMYLCASSFNAFDGYTFGSGTRLTVV.

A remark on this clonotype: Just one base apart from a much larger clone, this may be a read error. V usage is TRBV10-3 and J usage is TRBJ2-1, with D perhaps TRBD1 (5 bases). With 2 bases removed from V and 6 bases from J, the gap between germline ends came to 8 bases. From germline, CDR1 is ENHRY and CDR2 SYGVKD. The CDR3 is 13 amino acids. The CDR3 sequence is CAISEMQGNEQFF. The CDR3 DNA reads TGTGCCATCAGTGAGATGCAGGGCAATGAGCAGTTCTTC.

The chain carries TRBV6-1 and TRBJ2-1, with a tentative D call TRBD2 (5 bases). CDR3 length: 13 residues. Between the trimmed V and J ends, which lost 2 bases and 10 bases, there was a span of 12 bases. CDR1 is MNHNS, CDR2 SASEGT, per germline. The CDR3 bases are TGTGCCAGCAGTGAACTAGCTCTGGGCGAGCAGTTCTTC. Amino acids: CASSELALGEQFF.

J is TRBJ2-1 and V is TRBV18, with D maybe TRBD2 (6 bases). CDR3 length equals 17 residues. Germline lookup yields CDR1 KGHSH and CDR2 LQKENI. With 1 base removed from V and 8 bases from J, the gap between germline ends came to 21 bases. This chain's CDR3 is CASSPRNGGARKDEQFF. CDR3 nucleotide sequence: TGTGCCAGCTCACCACGAAACGGCGGGGCCCGCAAGGATGAGCAGTTCTTC. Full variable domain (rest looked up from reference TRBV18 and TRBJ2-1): NAGVMQNPRHLVRRRGQEARLRCSPMKGHSHVYWYRQLPEEGLKFMVYLQKENIIDESGMPKERFSAEFPKEGPSILRIQQVVRGDSAAYFCASSPRNGGARKDEQFFGPGTRLTVL.

CDR3: CASSQGLSGGEAFF. DNA of the CDR3: TGCGCCAGCAGCCAGGGACTCAGTGGGGGTGAAGCTTTCTTT. The chain uses TRBV4-3 and TRBJ1-1; D possibly corresponds to TRBD1 (5 bases). Between the trimmed V and J ends, which lost 3 bases and 7 bases, there was a span of 15 bases. Germline assignment: CDR1 LGHNA and CDR2 YSLEER. The CDR3 loop spans 14 amino acids.

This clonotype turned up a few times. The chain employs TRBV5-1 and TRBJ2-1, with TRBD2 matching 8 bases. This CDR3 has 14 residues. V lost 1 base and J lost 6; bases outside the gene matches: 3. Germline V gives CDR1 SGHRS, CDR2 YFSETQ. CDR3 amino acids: CASSLREGLNEQFF. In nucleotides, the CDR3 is TGCGCCAGCAGCTTGCGGGAGGGCCTCAATGAGCAGTTCTTC. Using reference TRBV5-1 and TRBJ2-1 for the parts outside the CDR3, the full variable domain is KAGVTQTPRYLIKTRGQQVTLSCSPISGHRSVSWYQQTPGQGLQFLFEYFSETQRNKGNFPGRFSGRQFSNSRSEMNVSTLELGDSALYLCASSLREGLNEQFFGPGTRLTVL.

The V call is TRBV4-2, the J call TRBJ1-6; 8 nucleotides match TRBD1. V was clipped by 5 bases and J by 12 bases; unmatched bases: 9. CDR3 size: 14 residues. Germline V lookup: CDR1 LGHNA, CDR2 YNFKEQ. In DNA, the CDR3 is TGTGCCAGCAGCGCGACAGGGGTGGGCCGACCCCTCCACTTT. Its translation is CASSATGVGRPLHF.

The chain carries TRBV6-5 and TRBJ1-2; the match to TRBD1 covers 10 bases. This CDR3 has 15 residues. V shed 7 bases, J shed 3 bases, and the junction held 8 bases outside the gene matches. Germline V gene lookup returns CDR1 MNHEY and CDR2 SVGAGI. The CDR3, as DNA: TGTGCCAGCACCTCGGACAGGGGGGGGTACTATGGCTACACCTTC. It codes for CASTSDRGGYYGYTF.

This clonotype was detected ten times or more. CDR3 in amino acids: CASSQEVLGSSYGYTF. The CDR3 DNA is TGTGCCAGCAGCCAAGAAGTGTTGGGGAGTAGCTATGGCTACACCTTC. The chain joins TRBV4-2 to TRBJ1-2; no firm D call. The CDR3 extends over 16 amino acids. Germline loops: CDR1 LGHNA, CDR2 YNFKEQ. V was shortened by 0 bases and J by 4 bases, with 15 bases between the two germline ends.

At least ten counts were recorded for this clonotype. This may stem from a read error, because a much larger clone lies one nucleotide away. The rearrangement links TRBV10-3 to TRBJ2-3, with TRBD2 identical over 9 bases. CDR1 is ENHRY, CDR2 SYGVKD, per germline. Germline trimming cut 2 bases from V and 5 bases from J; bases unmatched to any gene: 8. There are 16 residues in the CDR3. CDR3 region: CAISEPGRAGGDTQYF. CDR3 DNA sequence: TGTGCCATCAGTGAGCCCGGACGAGCGGGAGGAGATACGCAGTATTTT.

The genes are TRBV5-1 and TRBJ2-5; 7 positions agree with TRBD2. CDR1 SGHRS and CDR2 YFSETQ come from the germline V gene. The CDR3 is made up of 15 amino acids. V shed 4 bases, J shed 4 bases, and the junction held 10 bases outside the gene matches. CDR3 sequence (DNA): TGCGCCAGCAGCGATAGCCGTGGGGGGGGAGAGACCCAGTACTTC. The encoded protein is CASSDSRGGGETQYF.

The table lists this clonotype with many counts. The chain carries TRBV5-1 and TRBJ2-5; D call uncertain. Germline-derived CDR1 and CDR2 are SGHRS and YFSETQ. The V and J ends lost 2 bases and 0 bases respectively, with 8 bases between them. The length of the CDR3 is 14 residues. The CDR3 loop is CASSLQVYQETQYF. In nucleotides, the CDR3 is TGCGCCAGCAGCTTACAAGTGTACCAAGAGACCCAGTACTTC.

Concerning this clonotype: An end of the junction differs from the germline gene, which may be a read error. In DNA, the CDR3 is TGTGCCAGCAGTGAAGGCGAGACTAGCGGGGGGTGGCAAGAGACCCGGTACTTC. Protein: CASSEGETSGGWQETRYF. This chain links TRBV2 with TRBJ2-5; 13 nucleotides line up with TRBD2. Germline V gives CDR1 SNHLY, CDR2 FYNNEI. The CDR3 has 18 amino acids.

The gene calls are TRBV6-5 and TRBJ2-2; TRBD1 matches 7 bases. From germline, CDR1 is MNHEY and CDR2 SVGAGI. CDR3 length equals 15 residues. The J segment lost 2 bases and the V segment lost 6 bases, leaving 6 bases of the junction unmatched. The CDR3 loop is CASRLGTANTGELFF. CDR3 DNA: TGTGCCAGCAGGCTCGGGACAGCAAACACCGGGGAGCTGTTTTTT.

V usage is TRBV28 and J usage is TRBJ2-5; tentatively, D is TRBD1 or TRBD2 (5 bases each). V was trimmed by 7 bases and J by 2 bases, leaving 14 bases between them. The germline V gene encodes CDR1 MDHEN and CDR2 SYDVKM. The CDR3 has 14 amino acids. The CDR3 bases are TGTGCCAGCACAGGGACGGCCAGACAAGAGACCCAGTACTTC. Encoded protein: CASTGTARQETQYF.

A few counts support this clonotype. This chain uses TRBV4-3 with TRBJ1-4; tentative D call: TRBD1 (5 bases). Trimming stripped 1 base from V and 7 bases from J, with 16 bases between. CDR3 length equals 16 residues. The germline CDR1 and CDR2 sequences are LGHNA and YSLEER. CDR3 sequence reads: CASSQGQLRGSEKLFF. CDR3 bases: TGCGCCAGCAGCCAAGGACAGTTAAGGGGCAGTGAAAAACTGTTTTTT.

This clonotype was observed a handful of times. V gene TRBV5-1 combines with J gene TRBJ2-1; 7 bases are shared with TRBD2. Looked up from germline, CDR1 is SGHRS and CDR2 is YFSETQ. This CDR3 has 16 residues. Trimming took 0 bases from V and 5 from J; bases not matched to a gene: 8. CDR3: CASSLVGQGGNNEQFF. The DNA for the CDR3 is TGCGCCAGCAGCTTGGTTGGGCAGGGAGGGAACAATGAGCAGTTCTTC. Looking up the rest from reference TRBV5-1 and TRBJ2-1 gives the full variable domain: KAGVTQTPRYLIKTRGQQVTLSCSPISGHRSVSWYQQTPGQGLQFLFEYFSETQRNKGNFPGRFSGRQFSNSRSEMNVSTLELGDSALYLCASSLVGQGGNNEQFFGPGTRLTVL.

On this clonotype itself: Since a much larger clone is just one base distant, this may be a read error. The CDR3 spells CASIYTADTQYF. The CDR3 DNA reads as TGTGCCAGCATTTACACTGCAGATACGCAGTATTTT. V and J are TRBV12-3 or TRBV12-4 and TRBJ2-3; D gene ambiguous. V lost 7 bases to trimming and J lost 4 bases, with 9 bases between them. The CDR3 is made up of 12 amino acids.